These 14 T cell receptor beta chains came from one sample sequenced in a study of graft-versus-host responses after intestinal transplantation. No antigens are known for them. The repertoire was sequenced with immunoSEQ multiplex PCR; TCRdb's copy has only in-frame clones and lacks some. The table shows about 120,000 clones, with approximately 95% occurring only once. The sample consisted of unstimulated CD8+ T cells sorted from spleen or lymph node cells, taken before intestinal transplant. Every receptor here comes from a human donor who received an intestinal transplant.

The chain joins TRBV28 to TRBJ2-7, with 7 bases identical to TRBD1. Germline assignment: CDR1 MDHEN and CDR2 SYDVKM. V dropped 8 bases and J dropped 6; count of bases not matched to a gene: 16. This CDR3 contains 15 residues. The CDR3 spells CASGDSGTSASEQYF. The CDR3 coding sequence is TGTGCCAGCGGGGACAGCGGCACTAGTGCTTCCGAGCAGTACTTC.

The V call is TRBV9, the J call TRBJ2-5, with 7 bases lining up with TRBD2. This CDR3 spans 12 amino acids. Losses at the gene ends were 5 bases for V and 10 bases for J; bases not matched to a gene: 8. Germline lookup yields CDR1 SGDLS and CDR2 YYNGEE. CDR3 DNA: TGTGCCAGCAGTGCGGACGGCGGGGGCCAGTACTTC. Translating gives CASSADGGGQYF.

This chain joins TRBV27 and TRBJ2-2, with 11 bases fitting TRBD1. The CDR3 totals 15 residues. The V segment lost 5 bases and the J segment 5 bases; nucleotides outside the gene matches: 4. Germline-derived CDR1 and CDR2 are MNHEY and SMNVEV (reference sequence). CDR3 bases: TGTGCCAGCAGTGCGGACAGGGGGCATACCGGGGAGCTGTTTTTT. Amino acid sequence: CASSADRGHTGELFF.

The rearrangement joins TRBV6-5 to TRBJ2-5; TRBD1 aligns across 8 bases. The CDR3 is 15 residues long. Trimming cost V 3 bases and J 5 bases; bases outside gene matches: 8. The germline CDR1 and CDR2 sequences are MNHEY and SVGAGI. CDR3 residues: CASSYSGGEGETQYF. CDR3 DNA sequence: TGTGCCAGCAGTTATTCAGGGGGCGAGGGGGAGACCCAGTACTTC.

The chain has TRBV28 and TRBJ1-1; 11 positions match TRBD1. CDR1 is MDHEN and CDR2 is SYDVKM in the germline V gene. CDR3 length: 21 residues. With V trimmed by 0 bases and J by 3 bases, 18 bases remained unmatched. CDR3 sequence: CASSLCLIGQGAGIDYTEAFF. The CDR3 region has the DNA TGTGCCAGCAGTTTATGCTTAATAGGACAGGGGGCGGGAATTGATTACACTGAAGCTTTCTTT.

J is TRBJ2-1 and V is TRBV15; TRBD2 might be the D (6 bases). Germline V gene data show CDR1 as LNHNV and CDR2 as YYDKDF (reference sequence). This CDR3 region has 14 residues. The V gene lost 6 bases and the J gene lost 9 bases, with 18 bases spanning the gap. CDR3 in DNA: TGTGCCACCAGGCTTCCGGGAGATGGTGGTGAGCAGTTCTTC. Protein sequence: CATRLPGDGGEQFF.

The chain's CDR3 is CASSLGGEEAFF. The CDR3, as DNA: TGTGCCAGCAGCTTGGGCGGGGAAGAAGCTTTCTTT. The chain employs TRBV7-9 and TRBJ1-1; the D is unclear. CDR3 length: 12 residues. V lost 3 bases, J lost 8 bases, and 10 bases lay in between. Germline CDR1 and CDR2: SEHNR and FQNEAQ (reference sequence).

The V call is TRBV19, the J call TRBJ2-1, with 11 bases identical to TRBD2. V lost 11 bases and J lost 5; bases outside the gene matches: 8. CDR1 is LNHDA and CDR2 is SQIVND in the germline V gene (reference sequence). The CDR3 consists of 14 residues. The CDR3 loop is CAVIAGGLHNEQFF. The CDR3 DNA reads as TGTGCCGTCATAGCGGGAGGGCTCCACAATGAGCAGTTCTTC.

This sequence joins TRBV27 and TRBJ1-2; 11 nucleotides match TRBD1. Unmatched junction bases numbered 5, after V lost 6 bases and J lost 5 bases. Germline CDR1 MNHEY, CDR2 SMNVEV (reference sequence). The CDR3 covers 14 residues. CDR3 nucleotide sequence: TGTGCCAGCAGAGGACAGGGGGCGGGTTATGGCTACACCTTC. This encodes CASRGQGAGYGYTF.

The rearrangement joins TRBV28 to TRBJ1-1, with TRBD1 as a possible D gene (5 bases). Between the trimmed V and J ends, which lost 6 bases and 1 base, there was a span of 15 bases. The CDR3 totals 15 residues. The V gene's germline CDR1 is MDHEN and CDR2 SYDVKM. The CDR3 reads CASRYPRGGNTEAFF. The CDR3 DNA follows: TGTGCCAGCAGATACCCTCGGGGGGGGAACACTGAAGCTTTCTTT.

As for this clone: The identical CDR3 is also encoded by other nucleotide sequences in the sample. The chain has TRBV19 and TRBJ2-2; D is uncertain. This CDR3 spans 14 amino acids. Germline CDR1 and CDR2: LNHDA and SQIVND (reference sequence). The V gene lost 4 bases and the J gene lost 8 bases, with 14 bases spanning the gap. The CDR3 spells CASSSVGGRGELFF. The CDR3 DNA reads as TGTGCCAGTAGTAGCGTTGGTGGACGAGGGGAGCTGTTTTTT.

The rearrangement uses TRBV6-1 and TRBJ2-7, with D unclear. The CDR3 covers 12 residues. The germline V gene has CDR1 MNHNS and CDR2 SASEGT. Trimming removed 3 bases at V and 7 bases at J, with 10 bases between. The CDR3 coding sequence is TGTGCCAGCAGTGACCTCGGGTGGGAGCAGTACTTC. It encodes CASSDLGWEQYF.

This chain joins TRBV28 and TRBJ1-3; unclear D gene. Germline loops: CDR1 MDHEN, CDR2 SYDVKM. This CDR3 is 14 amino acids long. Trimming took off 3 bases at V and 1 base at J, with 7 bases between the two ends. The CDR3 protein is CASSFQESGNTIYF. CDR3 DNA: TGTGCCAGCAGTTTTCAGGAGTCTGGAAACACCATATATTTT.

The rearrangement joins TRBV28 to TRBJ1-1; D is uncertain. Germline CDR1 is MDHEN and CDR2 is SYDVKM. There are 13 residues in the CDR3. V was clipped by 5 bases and J by 0 bases, with 7 bases between them. For the CDR3, the DNA is TGTGCCAGCAGTCCTATATTGAACACTGAAGCTTTCTTT. It yields the protein CASSPILNTEAFF.